The next 30 T cell receptor beta chains were all read from a single sample in a study of control samples from healthy donors and cancer patients. Profiled with immunoSEQ multiplex PCR; TCRdb holds only in-frame clones, not every one. The sample has some 180,000 clones; the top ten hold 2% to 2.5%. Sequenced input: blood. The origin of the receptors is a woman in her 30s in good health.

This rearrangement joins TRBV7-9 to TRBJ2-1; 9 bases map to TRBD2. Trimming cost V 5 bases and J 5 bases; bases outside gene matches: 16. CDR1 and CDR2 from the germline V gene are SEHNR and FQNEAQ (reference sequence). CDR3 length equals 18 residues. CDR3 in DNA: TGTGCCAGCAGCACCAAGATTATCGGGACTAGCCCGAACAATGAGCAGTTCTTC. This sequence encodes CASSTKIIGTSPNNEQFF.

The chain recombines TRBV6-5 with TRBJ1-1; maybe TRBD1 (5 bases). The germline V gene has CDR1 MNHEY and CDR2 SVGAGI. The V end lost 4 bases, the J end lost 4 bases, and 13 bases lay between the germline ends. CDR3 length equals 14 residues. The CDR3 bases are TGTGCCAGCAGTTTGGACAACTCGGGCACTGAAGCTTTCTTT. Translated, it gives CASSLDNSGTEAFF.

The V gene is TRBV9, the J gene TRBJ1-2; 10 bases map to TRBD1. The CDR3 runs 18 residues. Germline V gene sequence: CDR1 SGDLS, CDR2 YYNGEE. Trimming took 4 bases from V and 5 from J; bases not matched to a gene: 17. The CDR3 bases are TGTGCCAGCAGCCAAAGGATCGGGACAGGGGTCCCTGAATATGGCTACACCTTC. It translates to CASSQRIGTGVPEYGYTF.

Worth noting for this clone: Mismatch with germline at one junction end may stem from a read error. This chain links TRBV7-2 with TRBJ1-4; a possible D gene is TRBD1 (5 bases). The germline gives CDR1 SGHTA, CDR2 FQGNSA. The CDR3 loop spans 14 amino acids. CDR3: CASSPGTVSERLFF. CDR3 coding DNA: TGTGCCAGCAGTCCCGGGACGGTCTCGGAAAGACTGTTTTTT.

The chain joins TRBV7-8 to TRBJ2-5; D gene ambiguous. This CDR3 spans 14 amino acids. V lost 4 bases to trimming and J lost 9 bases, with 18 bases between them. From germline, CDR1 is SGHVS and CDR2 FQNEAQ. CDR3 coding DNA: TGTGCCAGCAGCTCGGGTGAGGTCCCTGTTCCCCAGTACTTC. Amino acid sequence: CASSSGEVPVPQYF.

The J gene is TRBJ1-6, the V gene TRBV27; D ambiguous. This CDR3 is 19 amino acids long. Germline CDR1 reads MNHEY; CDR2 reads SMNVEV (reference sequence). Trimming took off 2 bases at V and 0 bases at J, with 17 bases between the two ends. This CDR3 reads CASSLGRGSPLSYNSPLHF. CDR3 nucleotides: TGTGCCAGCAGTTTAGGGCGGGGTTCTCCCCTCTCCTATAATTCACCCCTCCACTTT.

CDR3 loop: CASLRAVNQPQHF. The DNA for the CDR3 is TGTGCCAGTCTTAGGGCAGTCAATCAGCCCCAGCATTTT. The chain is built from TRBV28 and TRBJ1-5; D is ambiguous. CDR1 is MDHEN, CDR2 SYDVKM, per germline. The CDR3 runs to 13 residues. Trimming shortened V by 9 bases and J by 3 bases, and 12 bases separated the two germline ends.

The V gene is TRBV21-1, the J gene TRBJ2-1; no DNA check was done on the table's D call, TRBD2. TRBV21-1 is a pseudogene locus. CDR3 size: 17 residues. The CDR3 DNA reads TGTGCCAGCAGCATTGCGACCGGGACTAGTTTTTTCGATGAGCAGTTCTTC. As protein: CASSIATGTSFFDEQFF.

The rearrangement uses TRBV19 and TRBJ2-7; 7 nucleotides match TRBD1. J lost 2 bases, V lost 2 bases, and 3 bases had no gene match. The CDR3 has 14 residues. Germline V CDR1 and CDR2: LNHDA, SQIVND (reference sequence). CDR3 sequence: CASSILDRAYEQYF. In DNA form, the CDR3 reads TGTGCCAGTAGTATACTCGACAGGGCCTACGAGCAGTACTTC.

V gene TRBV25-1 combines with J gene TRBJ2-1; 10 bases agree with TRBD1. The germline V gene encodes CDR1 MGHDK and CDR2 SYGVNS. The V gene end was trimmed by 0 bases and the J gene end by 6 bases; junction bases not matched to a gene: 5. This CDR3 has 16 residues. The CDR3 DNA reads as TGTGCCAGCAGTGAATATGACAGGGGGCAAGTCAATGAGCAGTTCTTC. Residues: CASSEYDRGQVNEQFF.

V usage is TRBV30 and J usage is TRBJ1-6; 11 nucleotides agree with TRBD1. After removal of 5 bases from V and 8 bases from J, the junction contained 2 bases not matched to a gene. Germline values: CDR1 GTSNPN, CDR2 SVGIG (reference sequence). The CDR3 is 13 amino acids. CDR3: CAWGTGGYSPLHF. The DNA of the CDR3 is TGTGCCTGGGGGACAGGGGGATATTCACCCCTCCACTTT.

The chain employs TRBV10-3 and TRBJ1-1; no reliable D call. Germline V CDR1 and CDR2: ENHRY, SYGVKD. V lost 7 bases and J lost 1, with 13 bases in between. CDR3 length: 14 amino acids. The CDR3 coding sequence is TGTGCCATCAAAGAGGTGGGGAGGAACACTGAAGCTTTCTTT. Translating it yields CAIKEVGRNTEAFF.

The chain recombines TRBV4-1 with TRBJ2-1; 10 bases agree with TRBD2. The CDR3 totals 19 residues. Germline loops: CDR1 MGHRA, CDR2 YSYEKL. Trimming at V came to 1 base and at J to 2 bases, leaving 11 bases not matched to a gene. CDR3: CASSQAPRAGGRTYNEQFF. The CDR3 bases are TGCGCCAGCAGCCAAGCACCCCGAGCGGGGGGGCGTACCTACAATGAGCAGTTCTTC.

The CDR3 sequence: CASSSDWPPSTDTQYF. For the CDR3, the DNA is TGTGCCAGCAGTTCGGACTGGCCTCCTAGCACAGATACGCAGTATTTT. V is TRBV27 and J is TRBJ2-3; possible D gene TRBD2, 5 bases. CDR3 length: 16 residues. The germline gives CDR1 MNHEY, CDR2 SMNVEV (reference sequence). The germline V and J ends were trimmed by 4 bases and 0 bases, with 14 bases remaining between them.

The rearrangement links TRBV30 to TRBJ1-5; no reliable D call. With 0 bases removed from V and 3 bases from J, the gap between germline ends came to 12 bases. The CDR3 covers 15 residues. Per germline, CDR1 GTSNPN and CDR2 SVGIG (reference sequence). This chain's CDR3 is CAWSVFGSVNQPQHF. CDR3 DNA sequence: TGTGCCTGGAGTGTATTCGGCAGTGTCAATCAGCCCCAGCATTTT.

Notes on this clone: Different DNA sequences within this sample yield the same CDR3. This rearrangement joins TRBV7-8 to TRBJ1-1; D gene ambiguous. The CDR3 is 14 amino acids. Germline loops: CDR1 SGHVS, CDR2 FQNEAQ. Trimming removed 1 base at V and 1 base at J, with 7 bases between. For the CDR3, the DNA is TGTGCCAGCAGCTTAGTTGGGTCGAACACTGAAGCTTTCTTT. It codes for CASSLVGSNTEAFF.

This chain links TRBV6-6 with TRBJ1-5; 9 nucleotides agree with TRBD1. Germline-derived CDR1 and CDR2 are MNHNY and SVGAGI (reference sequence). The CDR3 totals 19 residues. V was pared by 6 bases and J by 0 bases, with 15 bases of the junction left unmatched. The CDR3 loop reads CASSYNRGRPYNSNQPQHF. DNA for the CDR3: TGTGCCAGCAGCTATAACAGGGGGCGTCCGTACAATAGCAATCAGCCCCAGCATTTT.

CDR3 in DNA: TGTGCCAGCAGCTTGACGACAGGTGGAAACACCATATATTTT. This codes for CASSLTTGGNTIYF. The V call is TRBV5-4, the J call TRBJ1-3; a possible D gene is TRBD1 (6 bases). This CDR3 region has 14 residues. Trimming shortened V by 1 base and J by 3 bases, and 8 bases separated the two germline ends. Germline CDR1 and CDR2: SGHNT and YYREEE (reference sequence). Filled out from reference TRBV5-4 and TRBJ1-3, the complete variable domain reads ETGVTQSPTHLIKTRGQQVTLRCSSQSGHNTVSWYQQALGQGPQFIFQYYREEENGRGNFPPRFSGLQFPNYSSELNVNALELDDSALYLCASSLTTGGNTIYFGEGSWLTVV.

The chain couples TRBV5-4 to TRBJ1-1; the D is unclear. Trimming left V 0 bases short and J 1 base short, with 7 bases between. The CDR3 covers 14 residues. Germline CDR1 reads SGHNT; CDR2 reads YYREEE (reference sequence). The CDR3 DNA reads TGTGCCAGCAGCTTGGGTCTGCCGAACACTGAAGCTTTCTTT. Translated: CASSLGLPNTEAFF.

J is TRBJ1-2 and V is TRBV7-9, with D possibly TRBD1 on 5 matching bases. V was pared by 5 bases and J by 2 bases, with 12 bases between. This CDR3 has 14 residues. The V gene's germline CDR1 is SEHNR and CDR2 FQNEAQ (reference sequence). CDR3 sequence reads: CASSHRQSNYGYTF. The CDR3 bases are TGTGCCAGCAGCCACAGACAGTCGAACTATGGCTACACCTTC.

The V gene is TRBV5-1, the J gene TRBJ2-5; 9 bases fit TRBD2. The CDR3 loop spans 15 amino acids. Germline CDR1 is SGHRS and CDR2 is YFSETQ. The junction had 6 bases not matched to a gene; V was cut back by 4 bases and J by 2 bases. Here the CDR3 DNA reads TGCGCCAGCAGCCCGCGTCTAGCGGGGCAAGAGACCCAGTACTTC. This codes for CASSPRLAGQETQYF.

The rearrangement uses TRBV25-1 and TRBJ2-7; D gene unclear. V lost 0 bases to trimming and J lost 3 bases, with 12 bases between them. CDR3 length: 15 amino acids. Germline V lookup: CDR1 MGHDK, CDR2 SYGVNS. For the CDR3, the DNA is TGTGCCAGCAGTGAATACGCGAGGCCACACTACGAGCAGTACTTC. This translates into CASSEYARPHYEQYF.

Regarding this clone: This sample includes further DNA sequences coding for the same CDR3. The rearrangement joins TRBV7-2 to TRBJ2-7; D ambiguous. Germline CDR1 and CDR2: SGHTA and FQGNSA. Between the trimmed V and J ends, which lost 2 bases and 4 bases, there was a span of 3 bases. This CDR3 region has 11 residues. As DNA, the CDR3 is TGTGCCAGCAGCTTATCGTACGAGCAGTACTTC. Translation: CASSLSYEQYF.

The chain couples TRBV30 to TRBJ1-1; D perhaps matches TRBD1 (6 bases). The germline V and J ends were trimmed by 5 bases and 5 bases, with 15 bases remaining between them. CDR1 GTSNPN and CDR2 SVGIG come from the germline V gene (reference sequence). CDR3 length: 13 residues. In nucleotides, the CDR3 is TGTGCCTGGGGTCCAGGGGTTTGGACTGAAGCTTTCTTT. This encodes CAWGPGVWTEAFF.

The chain has TRBV5-1 and TRBJ1-2; 10 bases fit TRBD1. This CDR3 contains 18 residues. V lost 4 bases, J lost 8 bases, and 20 bases stayed unmatched. Per germline, CDR1 SGHRS and CDR2 YFSETQ. CDR3 amino acids: CASSNTLPGQGPQFGYTF. As DNA, the CDR3 is TGCGCCAGCAGCAACACCCTACCGGGACAGGGGCCCCAGTTCGGCTACACCTTC.

The J gene is TRBJ2-1, the V gene TRBV29-1; possible D gene TRBD1, 7 bases. This CDR3 contains 13 residues. Germline V gene sequence: CDR1 SQVTM, CDR2 ANQGSEA. V was pared by 0 bases and J by 13 bases, with 16 bases between. CDR3 residues: CSVEERGTANQFF. The CDR3 DNA follows: TGCAGCGTTGAAGAACGGGGGACAGCCAATCAGTTCTTC.

The V and J genes are TRBV4-1 and TRBJ1-4; possible D gene TRBD1, 5 bases. Germline lookup yields CDR1 MGHRA and CDR2 YSYEKL. There are 16 residues in the CDR3. V gave up 4 bases and J gave up 4 bases, with 16 bases separating them. The CDR3 sequence is CASSLLPGRNNEKLFF. CDR3 DNA sequence: TGCGCCAGCAGCCTCTTACCGGGACGGAATAATGAAAAACTGTTTTTT.

The chain is built from TRBV7-9 and TRBJ1-3, with no clear D. The CDR3 has 14 residues. Trimming stripped 5 bases from V and 0 bases from J, with 8 bases between. Per the germline V gene, CDR1 is SEHNR and CDR2 is FQNEAQ (reference sequence). The CDR3 nucleotides are TGTGCCAGCAGCCCTCAAGCCTCTGGAAACACCATATATTTT. This sequence encodes CASSPQASGNTIYF.

This chain joins TRBV6-6 and TRBJ1-1, with TRBD1 matching 7 bases. This CDR3 is 10 amino acids long. CDR1 is MNHNY and CDR2 is SVGAGI in the germline V gene (reference sequence). Losses at the gene ends were 8 bases for V and 11 bases for J; bases not matched to a gene: 5. The CDR3 DNA sequence: TGTGCCAGCTACAGGGGCGGGGCTTTCTTT. It specifies CASYRGGAFF.

The J gene is TRBJ2-1, the V gene TRBV24-1; perhaps TRBD1 as D (6 bases). This CDR3 has 13 residues. Germline lookup yields CDR1 KGHDR and CDR2 SFDVKD. V was pared by 4 bases and J by 12 bases, with 15 bases between. The CDR3 region has the DNA TGTGCCACCAGTGAATTTTTAACAGGGTTGCAGTTCTTC. Its protein is CATSEFLTGLQFF.